The 12 T cell receptor beta chains below come from one sample, sequenced in a study of T cell clonotyping in hematopoietic cell transplantation. Here immunoSEQ multiplex PCR was the method, and the copy in TCRdb shows in-frame clones only, minus some. The sample has about 3,400 clones; approximately 79% are singletons. The material was peripheral blood mononuclear cells, obtained at the time of graft-versus-host disease after allogeneic stem cell transplant. The receptors were gathered from a female patient aged 50-59 years who had an allogeneic stem cell transplant from an unrelated donor, so the T cells may come from the graft donor. Some clones in this sample may be carry-over from other donors' samples.

The chain couples TRBV7-2 to TRBJ1-3, with D possibly being TRBD1 (5 bases). Germline V gives CDR1 SGHTA, CDR2 FQGNSA. V was pared by 5 bases and J by 4 bases, with 15 bases between. The CDR3 spans 15 residues. This chain's CDR3 is CASSTPTVTGNTIYF. The CDR3 DNA follows: TGTGCCAGCAGCACACCGACAGTGACCGGAAACACCATATATTTT.

The chain couples TRBV2 to TRBJ1-2, with D tentatively TRBD1 (5 bases). The CDR3 sequence is 14 residues long. Germline V CDR1 and CDR2: SNHLY, FYNNEI. The V end was cut by 8 bases, the J end by 8 bases, with 21 bases between. The CDR3 loop is CASGSGREVHGYTF. DNA for the CDR3: TGTGCCAGCGGTTCAGGCAGGGAGGTCCACGGCTACACCTTC.

The J gene is TRBJ2-7, the V gene TRBV25-1; weak D call: TRBD1 (6 bases). Germline V gives CDR1 MGHDK, CDR2 SYGVNS. Trimming shortened V by 3 bases and J by 1 base, and 10 bases separated the two germline ends. The CDR3 is 14 amino acids. The CDR3 is CASSDPDRSYEQYF. The CDR3 coding sequence is TGTGCCAGCAGTGATCCCGACAGGTCCTACGAGCAGTACTTC.

The chain recombines TRBV7-9 with TRBJ1-2; no clear D. The CDR3 extends over 16 amino acids. V dropped 5 bases and J dropped 4 bases, with 20 bases sitting between them. Germline values: CDR1 SEHNR, CDR2 FQNEAQ (reference sequence). For the CDR3, the DNA is TGTGCCAGCAGCCCCCAACATGGGATCGGCGCCTATGGCTACACCTTC. It translates to CASSPQHGIGAYGYTF. The full variable domain, in which reference TRBV7-9 and TRBJ1-2 provide the parts outside the CDR3, is DTGVSQNPRHKITKRGQNVTFRCDPISEHNRLYWYRQTLGQGPEFLTYFQNEAQLEKSRLLSDRFSAERPKGSFSTLEIQRTEQGDSAMYLCASSPQHGIGAYGYTFGSGTRLTVV.

The CDR3 spells CASSIGWDSYNEQFF. The CDR3 DNA reads TGTGCCAGTAGTATCGGCTGGGACTCCTACAATGAGCAGTTCTTC. This chain connects TRBV19 to TRBJ2-1; D unresolved. This CDR3 contains 15 residues. Germline lookup yields CDR1 LNHDA and CDR2 SQIVND (reference sequence). The ends were cut back, 3 bases at V and 0 bases at J, with 9 bases in the middle.

The chain has TRBV27 and TRBJ1-1; D is possibly TRBD1 (5 bases). CDR3 length: 14 residues. Germline V gene lookup returns CDR1 MNHEY and CDR2 SMNVEV (reference sequence). The V end was cut by 8 bases, the J end by 1 base, with 14 bases between. The CDR3: CASRGSYRNTEAFF. As DNA, the CDR3 is TGTGCCAGCCGGGGCTCTTACAGGAACACTGAAGCTTTCTTT.

This clone was seen just once. The chain employs TRBV9 and TRBJ1-6; no clear D gene. V was shortened by 0 bases and J by 9 bases, with 13 bases between the two germline ends. Germline CDR1 SGDLS, CDR2 YYNGEE. The CDR3 has 15 amino acids. The CDR3 nucleotides are TGTGCCAGCAGCGTAGACGATATGGGCCGTTCACCCCTCCACTTT. Translating it yields CASSVDDMGRSPLHF.

The rearrangement links TRBV2 to TRBJ2-3; 10 positions agree with TRBD2. The trim removed 8 bases at V and 0 bases at J, leaving 14 bases unmatched. Germline assignment: CDR1 SNHLY and CDR2 FYNNEI. The CDR3 contains 18 residues. CDR3 sequence: CASREGGLAGGSTDTQYF. The CDR3 nucleotides are TGTGCCAGCCGCGAAGGCGGGTTAGCGGGGGGTAGCACAGATACGCAGTATTTT.

This clone was seen more than once but under ten times. The V call is TRBV29-1, the J call TRBJ2-1; either TRBD1 or TRBD2 may supply D (5 bases each). CDR3 length: 13 amino acids. Trimming took 4 bases from V and 6 from J, leaving 13 bases between them. CDR1 is SQVTM, CDR2 ANQGSEA, per germline. The CDR3 loop is CSVVRVGRNEQFF. CDR3 DNA: TGCAGCGTTGTTAGGGTGGGACGCAATGAGCAGTTCTTC.

The chain employs TRBV7-2 and TRBJ2-6; D is perhaps TRBD2 (5 bases). The germline gives CDR1 SGHTA, CDR2 FQGNSA. V lost 3 bases to trimming and J lost 4 bases, with 10 bases between them. CDR3 length: 15 residues. CDR3 bases: TGTGCCAGCAGCTTGGTGGACTGGGGGGCCAACGTCCTGACTTTC. Translated, it gives CASSLVDWGANVLTF. Complete variable domain (other parts from reference TRBV7-2 and TRBJ2-6): GAGVSQSPSNKVTEKGKDVELRCDPISGHTALYWYRQSLGQGLEFLIYFQGNSAPDKSGLPSDRFSAERTGGSVSTLTIQRTQQEDSAVYLCASSLVDWGANVLTFGAGSRLTVL.

In nucleotides, the CDR3 is TGCAGTGCTGGGGATTCACCCCTCCACTTT. This translates into CSAGDSPLHF. The chain couples TRBV20-1 to TRBJ1-6; D gene ambiguous. Germline CDR1 DFQATT, CDR2 SNEGSKA (reference sequence). V was clipped by 5 bases and J by 8 bases, with 4 bases between them. The CDR3 is 10 residues long.

The CDR3 nucleotides read TGCGCCAGCAGCAGGGACAGGCCCATAGATACGCAGTATTTT. Translating it yields CASSRDRPIDTQYF. V and J are TRBV5-1 and TRBJ2-3, with 8 bases lining up with TRBD1. The J segment lost 5 bases and the V segment lost 4 bases, leaving 6 bases of the junction unmatched. CDR1 and CDR2 from the germline V gene are SGHRS and YFSETQ. This CDR3 is 14 amino acids long.